The 18 T cell receptor beta chains in this list originate from one sample, sequenced in a study of shared clonotypes between healthy human individuals. This table comes from immunoSEQ multiplex PCR, and its TCRdb copy is limited to in-frame clones, with some not included. The sample holds over 95,000 clones, around 65% seen once. The sequenced sample consisted of memory CD8+ T cells sorted from blood. This sample's subset: CD45RO+ cells pooled with CCR7-negative TemRA cells. These receptor sequences come from a woman in her twenties or thirties in good health.

The V and J genes are TRBV5-1 and TRBJ2-7; unclear D gene. The germline V and J ends were trimmed by 4 bases and 0 bases, with 5 bases remaining between them. Germline CDR1 SGHRS, CDR2 YFSETQ. The CDR3 runs to 12 residues. CDR3 bases: TGCGCCAGCAGCCAGCCCTCCTACGAGCAGTACTTC. Amino acids: CASSQPSYEQYF. The full variable domain, completed using reference TRBV5-1 and TRBJ2-7, is KAGVTQTPRYLIKTRGQQVTLSCSPISGHRSVSWYQQTPGQGLQFLFEYFSETQRNKGNFPGRFSGRQFSNSRSEMNVSTLELGDSALYLCASSQPSYEQYFGPGTRLTVT.

In the case of this clone: A junction end diverges from the germline sequence, so it may reflect a read error. The chain recombines TRBV28 with TRBJ2-1, with 13 bases that match TRBD2. The CDR3 is made up of 13 amino acids. From germline, CDR1 is MDHEN and CDR2 SYDVKM. Written as DNA, the CDR3 is TGTGCCAGCAGCCGACTAGCGGGAGGCCGCTGGCTCTTC. Its protein product is CASSRLAGGRWLF.

This clone was observed a single time. This is likely an artifact of a read error, given a far larger clone one base away. The V gene is TRBV15, the J gene TRBJ1-1; possibly TRBD1 for D (5 bases). Trimming cost V 3 bases and J 1 base, with 15 bases left between them. Germline V lookup: CDR1 LNHNV, CDR2 YYDKDF (reference sequence). This CDR3 contains 16 residues. CDR3 DNA: TGTGCCACCAGCAGTAAAACAGACAGTGAGAACACTGAAGCTTTCTTT. Its translation: CATSSKTDSENTEAFF. The full variable domain, rest sourced from reference TRBV15 and TRBJ1-1, is DAMVIQNPRYQVTQFGKPVTLSCSQTLNHNVMYWYQQKSSQAPKLLFHYYDKDFNNEADTPDNFQSRRPNTSFCFLDIRSPGLGDTAMYLCATSSKTDSENTEAFFGQGTRLTVV.

The genes are TRBV5-4 and TRBJ2-3; 8 nucleotides line up with TRBD2. Per the germline V gene, CDR1 is SGHNT and CDR2 is YYREEE (reference sequence). V shed 0 bases, J shed 6 bases, and the junction held 6 bases outside the gene matches. The CDR3 spans 15 residues. CDR3 sequence: CASSLERESVDTQYF. The CDR3 bases are TGTGCCAGCAGCTTGGAGCGGGAGAGCGTTGATACGCAGTATTTT. Based on the CDR3 plus reference TRBV5-4 and TRBJ2-3, the full variable domain is ETGVTQSPTHLIKTRGQQVTLRCSSQSGHNTVSWYQQALGQGPQFIFQYYREEENGRGNFPPRFSGLQFPNYSSELNVNALELDDSALYLCASSLERESVDTQYFGPGTRLTVL.

The rearrangement joins TRBV12-5 to TRBJ2-7; D is possibly TRBD1 or TRBD2 (11 bases each). There are 19 residues in the CDR3. Trimming cost V 4 bases and J 6 bases, with 31 bases left between them. The germline gives CDR1 LGHNT, CDR2 FRNRAP. Here the CDR3 DNA reads TGTGCTAGTGGTTCGGACAGGGGGCGCGGGCTAGCGGGAGGTTTCGAGCAGTACTTC. This encodes CASGSDRGRGLAGGFEQYF.

This sequence joins TRBV2 and TRBJ2-2; TRBD1 matches 8 bases. Trimming at V came to 7 bases and at J to 0 bases, leaving 7 bases not matched to a gene. Germline V gene sequence: CDR1 SNHLY, CDR2 FYNNEI. The CDR3 has 16 amino acids. The DNA for the CDR3 is TGTGCCAGCACCGAGGGGACAGGCGCGAACACCGGGGAGCTGTTTTTT. This sequence encodes CASTEGTGANTGELFF. The variable domain in full, with the rest retrieved from reference TRBV2 and TRBJ2-2, is EPEVTQTPSHQVTQMGQEVILRCVPISNHLYFYWYRQILGQKVEFLVSFYNNEISEKSEIFDDQFSVERPDGSNFTLKIRSTKLEDSAMYFCASTEGTGANTGELFFGEGSRLTVL.

This chain joins TRBV28 and TRBJ1-1; 8 nucleotides agree with TRBD1. CDR1 and CDR2 from the germline V gene are MDHEN and SYDVKM. The CDR3 is 17 residues long. Trimming took 1 base from V and 6 from J; bases not matched to a gene: 13. The CDR3 DNA sequence: TGTGCCAGCAGTTTATTGGACAGGGAAGGGGCAGCACCTGAAGCTTTCTTT. Amino acids: CASSLLDREGAAPEAFF.

The count of this clone is one. The chain links TRBV2 to TRBJ1-2, with unresolved D. CDR1 is SNHLY, CDR2 FYNNEI, per germline. The germline V and J ends were trimmed by 7 bases and 0 bases, with 9 bases remaining between them. The CDR3 has 13 residues. The CDR3 coding sequence is TGTGCCAGCATTGCAAAAGCTAACTATGGCTACACCTTC. It yields the protein CASIAKANYGYTF.

The J gene is TRBJ2-3, the V gene TRBV7-7; 7 bases line up with TRBD2. The trim removed 8 bases at V and 2 bases at J, leaving 7 bases unmatched. CDR3 length: 14 residues. From germline, CDR1 is SSHAT and CDR2 FNYEAQ (reference sequence). CDR3 amino acids: CASALGGVTDTQYF. The CDR3 DNA follows: TGTGCCAGCGCCCTGGGGGGGGTCACAGATACGCAGTATTTT. The complete variable domain, with remaining parts taken from reference TRBV7-7 and TRBJ2-3, reads GAGVSQSPRYKVTKRGQDVTLRCDPISSHATLYWYQQALGQGPEFLTYFNYEAQPDKSGLPSDRFSAERPEGSISTLTIQRTEQRDSAMYRCASALGGVTDTQYFGPGTRLTVL.

The rearrangement links TRBV5-1 to TRBJ1-3; 8 bases are a match to TRBD1. Germline CDR1 is SGHRS and CDR2 is YFSETQ. This CDR3 is built from 16 residues. With V trimmed by 2 bases and J by 4 bases, 8 bases remained unmatched. CDR3 bases: TGCGCCAGCAGCTTCTCGGCAGGGGGCGCGGGAAACACCATATATTTT. This translates into CASSFSAGGAGNTIYF.

CDR3 residues: CASSPVGGNPYEQYF. In DNA, the CDR3 is TGTGCCAGCTCACCGGTTGGAGGAAATCCCTACGAGCAGTACTTC. The chain combines TRBV18 with TRBJ2-7; tentative D call: TRBD2 (5 bases). The CDR3 covers 15 residues. Trimming stripped 3 bases from V and 2 bases from J, with 14 bases between. CDR1 is KGHSH, CDR2 LQKENI, per germline.

The rearrangement links TRBV2 to TRBJ2-7; D is undetermined. V lost 6 bases to trimming and J lost 3 bases, with 15 bases between them. Germline CDR1 is SNHLY and CDR2 is FYNNEI. The CDR3 spans 14 residues. CDR3 sequence reads: CASRPFGYDYEQYF. CDR3 nucleotide sequence: TGTGCCAGCAGACCCTTCGGGTATGACTACGAGCAGTACTTC.

The CDR3 nucleotides read TGTGCCAGCAGTCTACCGGGGCATAGCAATCAGCCCCAGCATTTT. It translates to CASSLPGHSNQPQHF. The V call is TRBV6-1, the J call TRBJ1-5, with D possibly matching TRBD1 (5 bases). Trimming removed 5 bases from V and 0 bases from J, with 11 bases in between. Germline lookup yields CDR1 MNHNS and CDR2 SASEGT. This CDR3 has 15 amino acids.

CDR3 region: CASSLTDSIETQYF. CDR3 DNA: TGTGCCAGCAGCTTAACTGACAGCATAGAGACCCAGTACTTC. This chain connects TRBV7-9 to TRBJ2-5; D might be TRBD1 (5 bases). This CDR3 is built from 14 residues. The ends were cut back, 2 bases at V and 4 bases at J, with 11 bases in the middle. CDR1 SEHNR and CDR2 FQNEAQ come from the germline V gene (reference sequence).

This clone has a count of ten or more. The gene calls are TRBV5-8 and TRBJ1-2; no definite D call. CDR1 SGHTS and CDR2 YDEGEE come from the germline V gene. Trimming pared 0 bases from V and 1 base from J, leaving 10 bases between. CDR3 size: 15 residues. This CDR3 reads CASSLVSEFNYGYTF. The CDR3 region has the DNA TGTGCCAGCAGCTTGGTGTCAGAGTTTAACTATGGCTACACCTTC.

This clone has a handful of counts. The chain employs TRBV5-4 and TRBJ2-1; 7 bases fit TRBD2. CDR1 SGHNT and CDR2 YYREEE come from the germline V gene (reference sequence). This CDR3 spans 17 amino acids. V was clipped by 0 bases and J by 6 bases; unmatched bases: 12. CDR3 amino acids: CASSLGRGGSFPNEQFF. The CDR3 DNA reads as TGTGCCAGCAGCTTGGGGCGGGGCGGGAGCTTCCCCAATGAGCAGTTCTTC.

The V gene is TRBV27, the J gene TRBJ2-1, with D unresolved. Germline lookup yields CDR1 MNHEY and CDR2 SMNVEV (reference sequence). The V end was cut by 5 bases, the J end by 0 bases, with 5 bases between. The CDR3 spans 13 residues. In DNA, the CDR3 is TGTGCCAGCAGTCCCGGCTCCTACAATGAGCAGTTCTTC. Encoded protein: CASSPGSYNEQFF.

This clone showed up many times. The rearrangement joins TRBV6-1 to TRBJ1-4, with no clear D. This CDR3 is built from 15 residues. Trimming cost V 11 bases and J 1 base, with 17 bases left between them. Germline V gene lookup returns CDR1 MNHNS and CDR2 SASEGT. CDR3 sequence (DNA): TGTGCCGCCAGCACTCTCCTTGGAACTAATGAAAAACTGTTTTTT. Translated: CAASTLLGTNEKLFF.